The rows below give T cell receptor beta chains drawn from one sample of a study of siplizumab effects on memory and regulatory T cells. This table comes from immunoSEQ multiplex PCR, and its TCRdb copy is limited to in-frame clones, with some not included. The sample carries tens of thousands of clones, 95% to 98% recorded once. Sequencing used naive CD4+ T cells sorted from blood. These receptors were collected from a human donor in good health. Each CDR3 is given with its conserved first and last residue. A D gene is named only where the DNA matches it firmly. Rows give clone size only sometimes, using once, few, many, or a class for an expanded clone.

abundance,v_gene,d_gene,j_gene,CDR3nt,CDR3aa
NA,TRBV19,TRBD1,TRBJ1-1,TGTGCCAGTAGTGGGGGACAGGGAGGGTTTAGCACTGAAGCTTTCTTT,CASSGGQGGFSTEAFF
NA,TRBV6-5,NA,TRBJ2-1,TGTGCCAGCAGTTACCGGGGCTATGAGCAGTTCTTC,CASSYRGYEQFF
NA,TRBV18,NA,TRBJ2-7,TGTGCCAGCTCACCATACCGGGACATCTACGAGCAGTACTTC,CASSPYRDIYEQYF
NA,TRBV6-1,NA,TRBJ1-2,TGTGCCAGCAGTGACTTCTATGGCTACACCTTC,CASSDFYGYTF
once,TRBV5-6,NA,TRBJ2-7,TGTGCCAGCAGCATTTTGGGGGAGAGCTACGAGCAGTACTTC,CASSILGESYEQYF
NA,TRBV28,TRBD1,TRBJ2-1,TGTGCCAGCAGTTTATGGACAGGGACCTACAATGAGCAGTTCTTC,CASSLWTGTYNEQFF
NA,TRBV7-8,TRBD2,TRBJ2-3,TGTGCCAGCAGCCCCCGGGGGACTAGCGGCACAGATACGCAGTATTTT,CASSPRGTSGTDTQYF
NA,TRBV28,TRBD2,TRBJ2-1,TGTGCCAGCAGGACACCGGGACTAGCGGGAGTGGTTGAGCAGTTCTTC,CASRTPGLAGVVEQFF
NA,TRBV6-1,TRBD2,TRBJ2-5,TGTGCCGGACTAGCGGGAGGAGGAGGAGAGACCCAGTACTTC,CAGLAGGGGETQYF
few,TRBV19,NA,TRBJ1-5,TGTGCCAGTAGTATGGGGCAGTCTAATCAGCCCCAGCATTTT,CASSMGQSNQPQHF
NA,TRBV7-9,NA,TRBJ2-1,TGTGCCAGCAGCTTAGGAGCAGGGGTACAATACAATGAGCAGTTCTTC,CASSLGAGVQYNEQFF
NA,TRBV7-2,NA,TRBJ2-3,TGTGCCAGCAGCTTAGAAGGGCCAACCACGGATACGCAGTATTTT,CASSLEGPTTDTQYF
NA,TRBV18,TRBD1,TRBJ2-1,TGTGCCAGCTCACCGCAGGGGGTCTACAATGAGCAGTTCTTC,CASSPQGVYNEQFF
NA,TRBV11-3,TRBD1,TRBJ1-1,TGTGCCAGCAGCCACTCCGGGACAGGGTGGGCTGAAGCTTTCTTT,CASSHSGTGWAEAFF
NA,TRBV28,NA,TRBJ2-1,TGTGCCAGCCTGATTTACAATGAGCAGTTCTTC,CASLIYNEQFF
NA,TRBV6-5,NA,TRBJ2-2,TGTGCCAGCAGTCAGTCAAAGGACACCGGGGAGCTGTTTTTT,CASSQSKDTGELFF
NA,TRBV20-1,NA,TRBJ1-2,TGCAGTGCTAGAGGAGATGGCTACACCTTC,CSARGDGYTF
NA,TRBV18,TRBD1,TRBJ2-7,TGTGCCAGCTCACCACTTAGGGGGCCCGAGCAGTACTTC,CASSPLRGPEQYF
NA,TRBV6-6,TRBD2,TRBJ2-2,TGTGCCAGCAGCTCTTGGACTAGCGGGAGGACCGGGGAGCTGTTTTTT,CASSSWTSGRTGELFF
NA,TRBV7-2,NA,TRBJ1-4,TGTGCCAGCAGCCGACAGCCCTCAACTAATGAAAAACTGTTTTTT,CASSRQPSTNEKLFF
NA,TRBV29-1,TRBD2,TRBJ2-3,TGCAGCGTTAACGGACTAGCGGGATGGTCAGATACGCAGTATTTT,CSVNGLAGWSDTQYF
NA,TRBV9,NA,TRBJ1-3,TGTGCCAGCAGCGTAGTTGGGGGATCTGGAAACACCATATATTTT,CASSVVGGSGNTIYF
NA,TRBV7-9,TRBD2,TRBJ2-1,TGTGCCAGCAGCTTAGGAGCGGGAGCGAGGGATGAGCAGTTCTTC,CASSLGAGARDEQFF
NA,TRBV30,NA,TRBJ1-5,TGTGCCTGGATTTTCGGGTTCCCAAGGCCCCAGCATTTT,CAWIFGFPRPQHF
NA,TRBV9,TRBD2,TRBJ2-5,TGTGCCAGCAACCCTTCGGACGGGGCGGGGGGGCCCCAGTACTTC,CASNPSDGAGGPQYF
NA,TRBV30,NA,TRBJ1-5,TGTGCCTGGAGAAGGGGCAATCAGCCCCAGCATTTT,CAWRRGNQPQHF
NA,TRBV2,NA,TRBJ1-5,TGTGCCAGCAGTCTGGGGAATAGCAATCAGCCCCAGCATTTT,CASSLGNSNQPQHF
NA,TRBV30,TRBD2,TRBJ2-3,TGTGCCTGGAGTGCTGGGCGGGAGATAGGGACAGATACGCAGTATTTT,CAWSAGREIGTDTQYF
once,TRBV5-1,TRBD1,TRBJ2-5,TGCGCCAGCAGCTTGGAGGGACAGGGGGCAGAGACCCAGTACTTC,CASSLEGQGAETQYF
NA,TRBV19,TRBD2,TRBJ2-7,TGTGCCAGCTCCATCACTAGCGGGAGTGGGCGCGAGCAGTACTTC,CASSITSGSGREQYF
NA,TRBV27,TRBD1,TRBJ1-6,TGTGCCAGCAGTCCCGGGGGCAGGGGGCATTCACCCCTCCACTTT,CASSPGGRGHSPLHF
NA,TRBV5-5,NA,TRBJ1-3,TGTGCCAGCTCCTATGGAAACACCATATATTTT,CASSYGNTIYF
NA,TRBV5-1,NA,TRBJ2-7,TGCGCCAGCAGCTTGGCCTCAGGGCCCGGCGTCTACGAGCAGTACTTC,CASSLASGPGVYEQYF
NA,TRBV5-1,TRBD2,TRBJ2-1,TGCGCCAGCACCTTAAGCGGGAGGGCCTGGAATGAGCAGTTCTTC,CASTLSGRAWNEQFF
NA,TRBV5-1,TRBD1,TRBJ1-4,TGCGCCAGCAGCGGCTCCGGGACAGGTGGAGAAAAACTGTTTTTT,CASSGSGTGGEKLFF
few,TRBV30,NA,TRBJ1-1,TGTGCCTGGAGTGTACGCCGTGACACTGAAGCTTTCTTT,CAWSVRRDTEAFF
NA,TRBV30,NA,TRBJ2-5,TGTGCCTGCAGTGGACACTTCCAAGAGACCCAGTACTTC,CACSGHFQETQYF
NA,TRBV25-1,NA,TRBJ1-5,TGTGCCAGCAGTGTAGGCTACAATCAGCCCCAGCATTTT,CASSVGYNQPQHF
NA,TRBV9,NA,TRBJ1-2,TGTGCCAGCAGCGCAGGACTCCCAGCTAACTATGGCTACACCTTC,CASSAGLPANYGYTF
NA,TRBV11-2,NA,TRBJ2-1,TGTGCCAGCACCAGTCGCGGTTCCTACAATGAGCAGTTCTTC,CASTSRGSYNEQFF
NA,TRBV10-3,NA,TRBJ2-3,TGTGCCGCCGCGAGAGGGACTGGGCCGACAGATACGCAGTATTTT,CAAARGTGPTDTQYF
NA,TRBV4-2,TRBD2,TRBJ2-7,TGTGCCAGCAGCCAAGGCCCAGGGACTAGATGGTCCTACGAGCAGTACTTC,CASSQGPGTRWSYEQYF
NA,TRBV6-6,TRBD2,TRBJ2-3,TGTGCCAGCAGCTCTAGCGGAAACACAGATACGCAGTATTTT,CASSSSGNTDTQYF
NA,TRBV5-8,NA,TRBJ1-5,TGTGCCAGCCCAGGGGATCAGCCCCAGCATTTT,CASPGDQPQHF